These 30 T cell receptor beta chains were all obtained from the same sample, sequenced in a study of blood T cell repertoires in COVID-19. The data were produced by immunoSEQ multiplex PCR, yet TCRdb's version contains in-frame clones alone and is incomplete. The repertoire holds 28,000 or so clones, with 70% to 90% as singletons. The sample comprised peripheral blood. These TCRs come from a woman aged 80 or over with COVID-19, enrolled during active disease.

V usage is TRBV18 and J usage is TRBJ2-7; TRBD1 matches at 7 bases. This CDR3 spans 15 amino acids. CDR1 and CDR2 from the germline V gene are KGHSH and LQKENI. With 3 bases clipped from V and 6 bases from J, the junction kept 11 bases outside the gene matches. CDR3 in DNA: TGTGCCAGCTCACCCGCCGGGACAGTATCACTCGAGCAGTACTTC. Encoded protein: CASSPAGTVSLEQYF.

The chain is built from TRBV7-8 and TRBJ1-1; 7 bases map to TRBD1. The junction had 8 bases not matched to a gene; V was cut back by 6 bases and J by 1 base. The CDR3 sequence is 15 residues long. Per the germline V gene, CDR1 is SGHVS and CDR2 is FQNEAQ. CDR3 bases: TGTGCCAGCAGGCTCAGGGGGACGACGAACACTGAAGCTTTCTTT. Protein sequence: CASRLRGTTNTEAFF.

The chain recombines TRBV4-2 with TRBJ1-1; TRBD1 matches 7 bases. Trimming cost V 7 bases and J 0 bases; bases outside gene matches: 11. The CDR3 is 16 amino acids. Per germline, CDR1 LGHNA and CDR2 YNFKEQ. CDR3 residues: CASTIGGGALNTEAFF. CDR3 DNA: TGTGCCAGCACTATAGGGGGCGGAGCTTTGAACACTGAAGCTTTCTTT.

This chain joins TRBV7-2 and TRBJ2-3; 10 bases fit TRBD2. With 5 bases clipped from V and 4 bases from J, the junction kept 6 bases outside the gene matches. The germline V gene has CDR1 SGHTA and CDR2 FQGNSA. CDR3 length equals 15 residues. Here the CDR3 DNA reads TGTGCCAGCAGCGAGCGGGGGGGCGGCGCAGATACGCAGTATTTT. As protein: CASSERGGGADTQYF.

The CDR3: CASSIVAGEGRGYTF. CDR3 in DNA: TGTGCCAGTAGTATAGTCGCAGGGGAAGGTCGGGGCTACACCTTC. The chain combines TRBV19 with TRBJ1-2; D might be TRBD1 (6 bases). CDR1 and CDR2 from the germline V gene are LNHDA and SQIVND (reference sequence). The CDR3 runs to 15 residues. Trimming shortened V by 1 base and J by 8 bases, and 17 bases separated the two germline ends.

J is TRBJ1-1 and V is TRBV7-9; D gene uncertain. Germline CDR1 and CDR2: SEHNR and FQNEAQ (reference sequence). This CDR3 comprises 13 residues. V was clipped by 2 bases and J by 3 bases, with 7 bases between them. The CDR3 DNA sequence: TGTGCCAGCAGCTTACAGGCTTACACTGAAGCTTTCTTT. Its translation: CASSLQAYTEAFF.

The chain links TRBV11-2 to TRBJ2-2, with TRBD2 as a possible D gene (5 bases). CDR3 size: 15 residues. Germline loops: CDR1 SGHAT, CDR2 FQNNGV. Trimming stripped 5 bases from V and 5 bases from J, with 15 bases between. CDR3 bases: TGTGCCAGCAGCACCACCGGGATCTTTACCGGGGAGCTGTTTTTT. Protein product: CASSTTGIFTGELFF. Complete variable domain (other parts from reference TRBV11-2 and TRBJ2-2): EAGVAQSPRYKIIEKRQSVAFWCNPISGHATLYWYQQILGQGPKLLIQFQNNGVVDDSQLPKDRFSAERLKGVDSTLKIQPAKLEDSAVYLCASSTTGIFTGELFFGEGSRLTVL.

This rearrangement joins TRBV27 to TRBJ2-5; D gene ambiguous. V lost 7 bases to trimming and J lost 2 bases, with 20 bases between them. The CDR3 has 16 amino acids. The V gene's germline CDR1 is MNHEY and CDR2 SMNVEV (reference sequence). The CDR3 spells CASKPRMGRSQETQYF. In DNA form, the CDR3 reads TGTGCCAGCAAACCTCGGATGGGCAGATCTCAAGAGACCCAGTACTTC.

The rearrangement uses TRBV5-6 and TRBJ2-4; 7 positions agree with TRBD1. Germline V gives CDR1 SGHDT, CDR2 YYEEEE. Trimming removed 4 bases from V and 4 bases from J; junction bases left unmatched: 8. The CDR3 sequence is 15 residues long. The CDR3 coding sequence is TGTGCCAGCAGCGCAAACAGGGGAGATAAAAACATTCAGTACTTC. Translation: CASSANRGDKNIQYF.

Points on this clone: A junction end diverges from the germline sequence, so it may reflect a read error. CDR3 region: CASRLDSFYGYTF. CDR3 in DNA: TGCGCCAGCAGGTTGGACAGCTTCTATGGCTACACCTTC. The chain recombines TRBV5-1 with TRBJ1-2, with D perhaps matching TRBD1 (6 bases). The CDR3 has 13 residues. Germline assignment: CDR1 SGHRS and CDR2 YFSETQ.

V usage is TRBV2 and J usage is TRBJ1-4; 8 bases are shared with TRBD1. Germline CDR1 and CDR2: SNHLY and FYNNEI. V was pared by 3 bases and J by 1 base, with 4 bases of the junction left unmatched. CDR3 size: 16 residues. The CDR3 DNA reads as TGTGCCAGCAGTGAGGTCAGGGGGCGAACTAATGAAAAACTGTTTTTT. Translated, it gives CASSEVRGRTNEKLFF.

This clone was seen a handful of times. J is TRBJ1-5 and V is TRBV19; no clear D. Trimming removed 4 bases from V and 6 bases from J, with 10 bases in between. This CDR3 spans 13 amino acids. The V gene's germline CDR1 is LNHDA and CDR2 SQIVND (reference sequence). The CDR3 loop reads CASSREGIQPQHF. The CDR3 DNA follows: TGTGCCAGTAGTAGGGAGGGAATTCAGCCCCAGCATTTT. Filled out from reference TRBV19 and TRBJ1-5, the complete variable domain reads DGGITQSPKYLFRKEGQNVTLSCEQNLNHDAMYWYRQDPGQGLRLIYYSQIVNDFQKGDIAEGYSVSREKKESFPLTVTSAQKNPTAFYLCASSREGIQPQHFGDGTRLSIL.

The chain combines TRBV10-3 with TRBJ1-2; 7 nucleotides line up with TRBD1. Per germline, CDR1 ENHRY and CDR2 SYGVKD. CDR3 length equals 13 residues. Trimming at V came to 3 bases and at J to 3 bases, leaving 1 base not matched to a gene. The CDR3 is CAISDRGDYGYTF. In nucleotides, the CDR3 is TGTGCCATCAGTGACAGGGGGGACTATGGCTACACCTTC.

The CDR3 coding sequence is TGTGCCAGCTCACCCTTCGAGGCCCGACATGAAAAACTGTTTTTT. This codes for CASSPFEARHEKLFF. This sequence joins TRBV18 and TRBJ1-4, with D uncertain. Germline CDR1 KGHSH, CDR2 LQKENI. V lost 3 bases, J lost 6 bases, and 14 bases lay in between. CDR3 length equals 15 residues.

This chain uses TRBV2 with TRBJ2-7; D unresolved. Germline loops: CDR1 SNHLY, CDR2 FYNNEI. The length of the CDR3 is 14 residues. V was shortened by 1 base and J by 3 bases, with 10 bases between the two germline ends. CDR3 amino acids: CASSEVPFGYEQYF. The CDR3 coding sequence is TGTGCCAGCAGTGAAGTCCCCTTCGGCTACGAGCAGTACTTC.

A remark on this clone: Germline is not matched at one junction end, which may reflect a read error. Here the CDR3 reads CARSPGSGGGGTQYF. The DNA of the CDR3 is TGTGCCCGCAGCCCGGGGAGCGGGGGGGGAGGGACGCAGTATTTT. The chain combines TRBV3-1 (or the pseudogene TRBV3-2) with TRBJ2-3, with 10 bases matching TRBD2. Germline assignment: CDR1 LGHDT and CDR2 YNNKEL (reference sequence). The CDR3 is made up of 15 amino acids.

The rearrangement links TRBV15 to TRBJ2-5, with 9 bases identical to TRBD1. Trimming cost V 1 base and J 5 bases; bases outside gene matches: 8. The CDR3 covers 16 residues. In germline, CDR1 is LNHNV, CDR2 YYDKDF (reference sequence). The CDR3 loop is CATSRVAGQGGETQYF. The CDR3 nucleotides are TGTGCCACCAGCAGAGTCGCGGGACAGGGTGGCGAGACCCAGTACTTC.

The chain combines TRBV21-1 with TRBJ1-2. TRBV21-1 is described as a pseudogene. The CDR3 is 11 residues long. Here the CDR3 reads CGIGGNYGYTF. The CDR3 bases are TGTGGCATAGGAGGTAACTATGGCTACACCTTC.

This CDR3 is CASSDPRQGAAKNIQYF. CDR3 bases: TGTGCCAGCAGTGACCCCAGACAGGGGGCCGCCAAAAACATTCAGTACTTC. The V and J genes are TRBV25-1 and TRBJ2-4; 10 bases align to TRBD1. J gave up 1 base and V 3 bases, and 6 bases lay outside the gene matches. CDR1 and CDR2 (germline): MGHDK, SYGVNS. The CDR3 extends over 17 amino acids.

The CDR3 spells CATSLDRGRGGPLKLFF. The CDR3, as DNA: TGTGCCACTTCCCTGGACAGGGGGCGCGGGGGCCCATTAAAACTGTTTTTT. The rearrangement uses TRBV27 and TRBJ1-4; 11 nucleotides align to TRBD1. The germline V gene encodes CDR1 MNHEY and CDR2 SMNVEV (reference sequence). The V segment lost 10 bases and the J segment 10 bases; nucleotides outside the gene matches: 20. The length of the CDR3 is 17 residues.

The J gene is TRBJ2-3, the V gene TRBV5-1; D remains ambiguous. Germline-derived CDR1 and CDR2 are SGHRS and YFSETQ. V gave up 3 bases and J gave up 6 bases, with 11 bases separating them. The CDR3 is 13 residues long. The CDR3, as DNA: TGCGCCAGCAGCTCGCCGGCGGTGGATACGCAGTATTTT. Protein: CASSSPAVDTQYF.

This CDR3 reads CASSLVAGKQETQYF. CDR3 nucleotides: TGTGCCAGCAGCTTAGTCGCAGGAAAACAAGAGACCCAGTACTTC. The chain couples TRBV11-2 to TRBJ2-5; no clear D gene. V lost 1 base to trimming and J lost 2 bases, with 11 bases between them. Germline V gene data show CDR1 as SGHAT and CDR2 as FQNNGV. CDR3 size: 15 residues.

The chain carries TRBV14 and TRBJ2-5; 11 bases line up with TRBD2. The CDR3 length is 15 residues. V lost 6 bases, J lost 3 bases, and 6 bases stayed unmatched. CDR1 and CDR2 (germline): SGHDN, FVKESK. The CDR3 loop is CASSLAGGPKETQYF. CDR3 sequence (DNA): TGTGCCAGCAGTCTAGCGGGGGGCCCCAAAGAGACCCAGTACTTC.

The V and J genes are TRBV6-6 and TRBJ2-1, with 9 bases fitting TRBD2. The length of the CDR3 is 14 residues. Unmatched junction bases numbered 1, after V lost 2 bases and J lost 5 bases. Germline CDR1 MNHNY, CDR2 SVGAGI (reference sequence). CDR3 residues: CASSYASGNNEQFF. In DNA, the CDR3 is TGTGCCAGCAGTTACGCTAGCGGGAACAATGAGCAGTTCTTC.

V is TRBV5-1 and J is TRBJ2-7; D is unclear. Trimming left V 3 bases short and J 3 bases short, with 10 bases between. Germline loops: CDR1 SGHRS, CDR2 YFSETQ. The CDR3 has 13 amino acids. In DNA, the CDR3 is TGCGCCAGCAGCTCCGAGGATCGCTACGAGCAGTACTTC. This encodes CASSSEDRYEQYF.

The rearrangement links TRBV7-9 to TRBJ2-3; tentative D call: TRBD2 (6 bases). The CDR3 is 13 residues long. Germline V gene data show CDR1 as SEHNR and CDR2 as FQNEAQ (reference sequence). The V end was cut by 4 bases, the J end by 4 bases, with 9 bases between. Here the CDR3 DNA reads TGTGCCAGCAGCTCCCCGGGAGCAGATACGCAGTATTTT. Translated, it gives CASSSPGADTQYF.

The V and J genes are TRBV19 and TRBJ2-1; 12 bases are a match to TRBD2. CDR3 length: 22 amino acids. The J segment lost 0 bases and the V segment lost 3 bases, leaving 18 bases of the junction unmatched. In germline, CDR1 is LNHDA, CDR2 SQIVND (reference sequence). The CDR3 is CASSIRFWASGGAVFSYNEQFF. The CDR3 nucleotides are TGTGCCAGTAGTATTAGGTTTTGGGCTAGCGGGGGGGCCGTTTTCTCCTACAATGAGCAGTTCTTC. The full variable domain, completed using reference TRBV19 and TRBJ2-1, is DGGITQSPKYLFRKEGQNVTLSCEQNLNHDAMYWYRQDPGQGLRLIYYSQIVNDFQKGDIAEGYSVSREKKESFPLTVTSAQKNPTAFYLCASSIRFWASGGAVFSYNEQFFGPGTRLTVL.

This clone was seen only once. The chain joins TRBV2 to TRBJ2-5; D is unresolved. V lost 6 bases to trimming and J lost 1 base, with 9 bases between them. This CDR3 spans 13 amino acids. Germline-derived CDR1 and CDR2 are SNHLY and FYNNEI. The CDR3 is CASRSNTQETQYF. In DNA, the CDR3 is TGTGCCAGCAGGTCTAATACCCAAGAGACCCAGTACTTC.

The CDR3 is CASSRGREGVYEQYF. Here the CDR3 DNA reads TGTGCCAGCAGCCGTGGGAGGGAGGGAGTCTACGAGCAGTACTTC. The V call is TRBV6-5, the J call TRBJ2-7; 7 bases fit TRBD2. This CDR3 is built from 15 residues. Looked up from germline, CDR1 is MNHEY and CDR2 is SVGAGI. The trim removed 6 bases at V and 3 bases at J, leaving 11 bases unmatched.

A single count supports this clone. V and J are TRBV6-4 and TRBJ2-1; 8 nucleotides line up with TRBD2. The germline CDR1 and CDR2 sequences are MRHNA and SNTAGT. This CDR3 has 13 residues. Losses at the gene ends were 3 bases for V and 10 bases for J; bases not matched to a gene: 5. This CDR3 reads CASSEVLAGEQFF. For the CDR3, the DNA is TGTGCCAGCAGTGAGGTATTAGCGGGGGAGCAGTTCTTC.